The 3 T cell receptor beta chains presented below share a single source sample, sequenced in a study of radiation and T cells in renal cell carcinoma. Documented time point: blood 4 weeks post-SBRT, at nephrectomy. Treatment denoted: 15 Gy SBRT to primary tumor, nephrectomy 4 weeks later. Sequenced by immunoSEQ multiplex PCR; TCRdb stores in-frame clones only, minus some. The data hold approximately 65,000 clones, with roughly 80% observed a single time. The sequenced sample was blood, obtained from a patient whose treatment included radiotherapy and nephrectomy. These receptors came from a man aged 60 to 69 with renal cell carcinoma.

The rearrangement uses TRBV19 and TRBJ2-5; no definite D call. CDR1 LNHDA and CDR2 SQIVND come from the germline V gene (reference sequence). V was clipped by 3 bases and J by 2 bases, with 19 bases between them. The CDR3 runs 17 residues. CDR3 in amino acids: CASSIVFVRVGQETQYF. CDR3 bases: TGTGCCAGTAGTATCGTTTTCGTCCGGGTAGGGCAAGAGACCCAGTACTTC.

The V gene is TRBV7-9, the J gene TRBJ2-3; unclear D gene. With 2 bases removed from V and 0 bases from J, the gap between germline ends came to 9 bases. From germline, CDR1 is SEHNR and CDR2 FQNEAQ (reference sequence). This CDR3 region has 15 residues. This CDR3 reads CASSLRSASTDTQYF. CDR3 in DNA: TGTGCCAGCAGCTTAAGAAGCGCCAGCACAGATACGCAGTATTTT.

The chain carries TRBV11-2 and TRBJ2-2, with 8 bases that match TRBD2. Germline-derived CDR1 and CDR2 are SGHAT and FQNNGV. Trimming at V came to 2 bases and at J to 2 bases, leaving 4 bases not matched to a gene. The CDR3 spans 16 residues. DNA of the CDR3: TGTGCCAGCAGCTTATGGCTAGCGGGCAACACCGGGGAGCTGTTTTTT. Translation: CASSLWLAGNTGELFF. The entire variable domain, with the rest obtained from reference TRBV11-2 and TRBJ2-2, is as follows: EAGVAQSPRYKIIEKRQSVAFWCNPISGHATLYWYQQILGQGPKLLIQFQNNGVVDDSQLPKDRFSAERLKGVDSTLKIQPAKLEDSAVYLCASSLWLAGNTGELFFGEGSRLTVL.